This section outlines one TCR beta chain sequence together with its context. The antigen remains unidentified. This record comes from a study of tumor-infiltrating lymphocytes in localized non-small cell lung cancer. Study at large: Resected tumor was paired with non-adjacent uninvolved lung from the same patient.

Sequenced by immunoSEQ multiplex PCR; TCRdb stores in-frame clones only, minus some. The sample records approximately 13,000 clones, approximately 68% being singletons. General study results and limits: TCRbeta sequencing showed higher T cell infiltration in tumors than uninvolved lung. Tumor T-cell fraction from TCR sequencing was not associated with recurrence-free survival (p = 0.61).

The TCR comes from a human donor with non-small cell lung cancer. The sample consisted of lung tumor tissue.

The CDR3 is CASSLAGTNEQFF. The CDR3 nucleotides read TGTGCCAGCAGTCTCGCGGGGACTAATGAGCAGTTCTTC. The V gene is TRBV5-4, the J gene TRBJ2-1, with D possibly being TRBD2 (6 bases). This CDR3 contains 13 residues. The V gene's germline CDR1 is SGHNT and CDR2 YYREEE (reference sequence). V shed 5 bases and J shed 7 bases, with 13 bases lying between them.